Each of the 32 T cell receptor beta chains below was sequenced from the same sample in a study of blood T cell repertoires in COVID-19. The assay was immunoSEQ multiplex PCR, and TCRdb's table has in-frame clones only and misses some. Of 50,000 to 65,000 clones in the sample, over 60% were seen once. Sequenced: peripheral blood. The receptors stem from a woman aged 50 to 60 with active or convalescent COVID-19.

This clone was counted once. V is TRBV7-2 and J is TRBJ2-7; D unresolved. CDR1 is SGHTA, CDR2 FQGNSA, per germline. The CDR3 is made up of 16 amino acids. The V end lost 0 bases, the J end lost 2 bases, and 14 bases lay between the germline ends. This chain's CDR3 is CASSLASSSTPYEQYF. The CDR3 DNA reads as TGTGCCAGCAGCTTAGCGTCCAGTTCCACGCCCTACGAGCAGTACTTC. Using reference TRBV7-2 and TRBJ2-7 for the parts outside the CDR3, the full variable domain is GAGVSQSPSNKVTEKGKDVELRCDPISGHTALYWYRQSLGQGLEFLIYFQGNSAPDKSGLPSDRFSAERTGGSVSTLTIQRTQQEDSAVYLCASSLASSSTPYEQYFGPGTRLTVT.

The genes are TRBV5-1 and TRBJ1-1, with a possible D match to TRBD1 (5 bases). Germline V gene lookup returns CDR1 SGHRS and CDR2 YFSETQ. CDR3 length: 14 residues. The ends were cut back, 4 bases at V and 1 base at J, with 11 bases in the middle. CDR3 coding DNA: TGCGCCAGCAGCGTCCAGGGCCGGAACACTGAAGCTTTCTTT. Translated, it gives CASSVQGRNTEAFF.

The chain joins TRBV9 to TRBJ1-5; D ambiguous. The CDR3 has 14 amino acids. Germline assignment: CDR1 SGDLS and CDR2 YYNGEE. Trimming took off 3 bases at V and 0 bases at J, with 7 bases between the two ends. CDR3 residues: CASSDGVSNQPQHF. In DNA form, the CDR3 reads TGTGCCAGCAGCGACGGGGTTAGCAATCAGCCCCAGCATTTT. Variable domain in full (rest from reference TRBV9 and TRBJ1-5): DSGVTQTPKHLITATGQRVTLRCSPRSGDLSVYWYQQSLDQGLQFLIQYYNGEERAKGNILERFSAQQFPDLHSELNLSSLELGDSALYFCASSDGVSNQPQHFGDGTRLSIL.

The chain is built from TRBV30 and TRBJ1-1; D possibly corresponds to TRBD1 (5 bases). From germline, CDR1 is GTSNPN and CDR2 SVGIG (reference sequence). The CDR3 contains 15 residues. Trimming took 3 bases from V and 6 from J, leaving 20 bases between them. Here the CDR3 DNA reads TGTGCCTGGAGCCAACCGGGGGGGATGGGGGCTGAAGCTTTCTTT. It yields the protein CAWSQPGGMGAEAFF.

This clone was seen only once. V and J are TRBV7-9 and TRBJ2-7; TRBD1 agrees at 9 bases. The CDR3 is 13 residues long. CDR1 is SEHNR, CDR2 FQNEAQ, per germline (reference sequence). Trimming at V came to 5 bases and at J to 3 bases, leaving 2 bases not matched to a gene. This CDR3 is CASSMTGGYEQYF. CDR3 nucleotides: TGTGCCAGCAGCATGACAGGGGGCTACGAGCAGTACTTC. Together with reference TRBV7-9 and TRBJ2-7, the CDR3 gives the full variable domain: DTGVSQNPRHKITKRGQNVTFRCDPISEHNRLYWYRQTLGQGPEFLTYFQNEAQLEKSRLLSDRFSAERPKGSFSTLEIQRTEQGDSAMYLCASSMTGGYEQYFGPGTRLTVT.

This clone has only a few counts. The chain couples TRBV7-2 to TRBJ2-4; 9 bases align to TRBD2. The CDR3 is made up of 15 amino acids. Germline CDR1 is SGHTA and CDR2 is FQGNSA. The V segment lost 4 bases and the J segment 9 bases; nucleotides outside the gene matches: 10. The CDR3 nucleotides read TGTGCCAGCAGCTCGGGACTAGCCATGGTATCCATTCAGTACTTC. Protein sequence: CASSSGLAMVSIQYF.

V gene TRBV24-1 combines with J gene TRBJ2-3; no definite D call. Germline CDR1 KGHDR, CDR2 SFDVKD. V was cut by 0 bases and J by 2 bases, with 17 bases left in between. This CDR3 is 18 amino acids long. Here the CDR3 reads CATSDLPHLNNYTDTQYF. The DNA of the CDR3 is TGTGCCACCAGTGATTTGCCCCATCTGAACAATTACACAGATACGCAGTATTTT.

The chain joins TRBV4-1 to TRBJ2-3; D is ambiguous. Trimming removed 2 bases from V and 0 bases from J, with 18 bases in between. Germline values: CDR1 MGHRA, CDR2 YSYEKL. The CDR3 covers 18 residues. Written as DNA, the CDR3 is TGCGCCAGCAGCCAAATAATCCCTCTACGCCCTAGCACAGATACGCAGTATTTT. This gives the protein CASSQIIPLRPSTDTQYF.

This sequence joins TRBV7-9 and TRBJ1-1; D not resolved. CDR1 and CDR2 (germline): SEHNR, FQNEAQ (reference sequence). V shed 5 bases and J shed 9 bases, with 10 bases lying between them. This CDR3 has 11 residues. The CDR3 here is CASSVREKAFF. CDR3 coding DNA: TGTGCCAGCAGCGTCCGGGAGAAAGCTTTCTTT.

V and J are TRBV7-6 and TRBJ2-7; 14 nucleotides match TRBD2. V was pared by 5 bases and J by 4 bases, with 4 bases of the junction left unmatched. The CDR3 contains 15 residues. The germline CDR1 and CDR2 sequences are SGHVS and FNYEAQ. CDR3: CASSRLAGGAYEQYF. The CDR3 DNA reads as TGTGCCAGCAGCCGACTAGCGGGAGGGGCTTACGAGCAGTACTTC.

The chain recombines TRBV7-2 with TRBJ2-3, with no clear D. V lost 5 bases, J lost 3 bases, and 12 bases lay in between. Germline V gene sequence: CDR1 SGHTA, CDR2 FQGNSA. The CDR3 spans 14 residues. CDR3 in DNA: TGTGCCAGCAGCCTTTCCGCCCGGACAGATACGCAGTATTTT. As protein: CASSLSARTDTQYF.

The chain joins TRBV19 to TRBJ1-1, with a possible D match to TRBD1 (6 bases). V was cut by 3 bases and J by 8 bases, with 10 bases left in between. Germline loops: CDR1 LNHDA, CDR2 SQIVND (reference sequence). The CDR3 length is 12 residues. CDR3 sequence reads: CASSILQGEAFF. The DNA of the CDR3 is TGTGCCAGTAGTATTCTGCAGGGGGAAGCTTTCTTT.

The chain has TRBV9 and TRBJ2-3; TRBD2 is a possible D gene (7 bases). CDR1 and CDR2 (germline): SGDLS, YYNGEE. V shed 0 bases and J shed 1 base, with 12 bases lying between them. The CDR3 is 16 residues long. The CDR3 loop is CASSVGGGMGTDTQYF. DNA for the CDR3: TGTGCCAGCAGCGTAGGGGGGGGCATGGGCACAGATACGCAGTATTTT.

As for this clone: Germline is not matched at one junction end, which may reflect a read error. In DNA, the CDR3 is TGTGCTAGCAGTCCCACAGGGGGTTCCTACGAGCAGTACTTC. As protein: CASSPTGGSYEQYF. This sequence joins TRBV7-7 and TRBJ2-7; 8 bases line up with TRBD1. The CDR3 length is 14 residues. Per germline, CDR1 SSHAT and CDR2 FNYEAQ (reference sequence).

This clone occurred many times. The chain links TRBV10-3 to TRBJ1-2, with a weak D call TRBD1 (6 bases). V was clipped by 10 bases and J by 2 bases, with 20 bases between them. CDR1 is ENHRY, CDR2 SYGVKD, per germline. The CDR3 runs to 15 residues. Written as DNA, the CDR3 is TGTGCCACAGGACCTCGGCGGGGGGCAAACTATGGCTACACCTTC. This gives the protein CATGPRRGANYGYTF.

The chain uses TRBV7-2 and TRBJ2-2; D gene uncertain. The germline V gene has CDR1 SGHTA and CDR2 FQGNSA. Trimming left V 5 bases short and J 0 bases short, with 10 bases between. This CDR3 comprises 15 residues. CDR3 bases: TGTGCCAGCAGCGGAGCGTTCGCGAACACCGGGGAGCTGTTTTTT. It translates to CASSGAFANTGELFF. Combining the CDR3 with reference TRBV7-2 and TRBJ2-2 gives the whole variable domain GAGVSQSPSNKVTEKGKDVELRCDPISGHTALYWYRQSLGQGLEFLIYFQGNSAPDKSGLPSDRFSAERTGGSVSTLTIQRTQQEDSAVYLCASSGAFANTGELFFGEGSRLTVL.

V and J are TRBV5-1 and TRBJ1-1; 7 positions match TRBD1. CDR1 and CDR2 from the germline V gene are SGHRS and YFSETQ. The CDR3 length is 13 residues. V was pared by 0 bases and J by 7 bases, with 3 bases of the junction left unmatched. The CDR3 bases are TGCGCCAGCAGCTTGGGCCCAGGGGGTGAAGCTTTCTTT. Its protein is CASSLGPGGEAFF.

The chain couples TRBV19 to TRBJ1-5, with D possibly TRBD1 on 5 matching bases. CDR3 size: 12 residues. Trimming took off 7 bases at V and 2 bases at J, with 6 bases between the two ends. The germline CDR1 and CDR2 sequences are LNHDA and SQIVND (reference sequence). CDR3 bases: TGTGCCAGTAAACAGGGCAATCAGCCCCAGCATTTT. Its translation: CASKQGNQPQHF.

This clone was picked up one time. The chain carries TRBV24-1 and TRBJ2-3, with D possibly being TRBD2 (6 bases). Germline assignment: CDR1 KGHDR and CDR2 SFDVKD. This CDR3 is 15 amino acids long. V was shortened by 3 bases and J by 2 bases, with 11 bases between the two germline ends. In DNA, the CDR3 is TGTGCCACCAGTGATCCTAGACTAGTCACAGATACGCAGTATTTT. This encodes CATSDPRLVTDTQYF.

This clone has at least ten counts. CDR3 coding DNA: TGTGCCAGCAGCGTAGAAGCAGGGGCGGCGAGCAATGAGCAGTTCTTC. It specifies CASSVEAGAASNEQFF. V gene TRBV9 combines with J gene TRBJ2-1; D may be TRBD1 (6 bases). This CDR3 contains 16 residues. Germline V CDR1 and CDR2: SGDLS, YYNGEE. V shed 0 bases and J shed 6 bases, with 16 bases lying between them.

The V call is TRBV27, the J call TRBJ2-5; D is uncertain. The CDR3 consists of 13 residues. From germline, CDR1 is MNHEY and CDR2 SMNVEV (reference sequence). V was cut by 5 bases and J by 7 bases, with 14 bases left in between. In DNA form, the CDR3 reads TGTGCCAGCAGTCCTTACAGCTTTCGGACCCAGTACTTC. It yields the protein CASSPYSFRTQYF.

The chain recombines TRBV19 with TRBJ1-4, with TRBD1 matching over 7 bases. Germline V lookup: CDR1 LNHDA, CDR2 SQIVND (reference sequence). The CDR3 has 18 residues. Trimming cost V 8 bases and J 0 bases; bases outside gene matches: 15. Here the CDR3 reads CASQPRQGGGSTNEKLFF. The CDR3 region has the DNA TGTGCCAGTCAACCGCGACAGGGAGGAGGTTCAACTAATGAAAAACTGTTTTTT.

CDR3 nucleotide sequence: TGTGCCAGCGGGGGGACTAGCGGAGGTTGGGGAGATACGCAGTATTTT. This translates into CASGGTSGGWGDTQYF. J is TRBJ2-3 and V is TRBV2; 11 bases line up with TRBD2. Unmatched junction bases numbered 12, after V lost 8 bases and J lost 5 bases. This CDR3 is built from 16 residues. CDR1 and CDR2 (germline): SNHLY, FYNNEI. Supplemented by reference TRBV2 and TRBJ2-3, the full variable domain reads EPEVTQTPSHQVTQMGQEVILRCVPISNHLYFYWYRQILGQKVEFLVSFYNNEISEKSEIFDDQFSVERPDGSNFTLKIRSTKLEDSAMYFCASGGTSGGWGDTQYFGPGTRLTVL.

The chain couples TRBV6-6 to TRBJ1-1; possible D gene TRBD1, 5 bases. Per germline, CDR1 MNHNY and CDR2 SVGAGI (reference sequence). Deletions cut 2 bases from V and 3 bases from J, with 10 bases between. The CDR3 totals 14 residues. CDR3 in amino acids: CASSYRGSDTEAFF. The CDR3 DNA follows: TGTGCCAGCAGTTACCGGGGGAGCGACACTGAAGCTTTCTTT.

The gene calls are TRBV5-1 and TRBJ1-1; D not certain. V lost 1 base and J 2 bases, leaving 6 bases between the germline ends. Germline lookup yields CDR1 SGHRS and CDR2 YFSETQ. The CDR3 spans 13 residues. The CDR3 reads CASSLFLNTEAFF. Here the CDR3 DNA reads TGCGCCAGCAGCTTGTTTTTAAACACTGAAGCTTTCTTT.

The genes are TRBV6-2 or TRBV6-3 and TRBJ2-5; TRBD2 agrees at 13 bases. Germline CDR1 and CDR2: MNHEY and SVGEGT. The J segment lost 5 bases and the V segment lost 4 bases, leaving 1 base of the junction unmatched. CDR3 length equals 14 residues. The CDR3 spells CASSSLAGGETQYF. The CDR3, as DNA: TGTGCCAGCAGTTCACTAGCGGGAGGGGAGACCCAGTACTTC.

This clone was seen a single time. The rearrangement links TRBV5-1 to TRBJ2-5; 11 nucleotides align to TRBD2. Looked up from germline, CDR1 is SGHRS and CDR2 is YFSETQ. The CDR3 is 17 amino acids. V shed 4 bases and J 4 bases; nucleotides not matched to a gene: 12. Written as DNA, the CDR3 is TGCGCCAGCAGCGTGGGGTCACTAGCGGGAGAAGGAGAGACCCAGTACTTC. Protein: CASSVGSLAGEGETQYF.

CDR3 sequence (DNA): TGTGCCACCAGTGAGAGCGGACAGGGGGCGAAAGCTTTCTTT. This gives the protein CATSESGQGAKAFF. V gene TRBV24-1 combines with J gene TRBJ1-1, with 11 bases that match TRBD1. V gave up 4 bases and J gave up 9 bases; unmatched junction bases: 6. The CDR3 sequence is 14 residues long. The V gene's germline CDR1 is KGHDR and CDR2 SFDVKD.

The chain couples TRBV6-5 to TRBJ1-5, with 7 positions matching TRBD1. V was pared by 11 bases and J by 2 bases, with 6 bases of the junction left unmatched. The CDR3 has 13 residues. Germline V gene lookup returns CDR1 MNHEY and CDR2 SVGAGI. The CDR3 reads CAVNDRGNQPQHF. Written as DNA, the CDR3 is TGTGCCGTCAACGACAGGGGCAATCAGCCCCAGCATTTT.

Only a few counts were recorded for this clone. Written as DNA, the CDR3 is TGTGCCAGCTCCCGAGGGGGAGCGACTGAAGCTTTCTTT. It translates to CASSRGGATEAFF. The chain recombines TRBV18 with TRBJ1-1; possible D gene TRBD1, 6 bases. The CDR3 has 13 residues. The germline CDR1 and CDR2 sequences are KGHSH and LQKENI. The V end was cut by 6 bases, the J end by 5 bases, with 13 bases between.

CDR3 in amino acids: CASSLGTAPSNYGYTF. DNA for the CDR3: TGTGCCAGCTCACTCGGGACAGCCCCCTCTAACTATGGCTACACCTTC. This chain uses TRBV18 with TRBJ1-2; 7 bases are a match to TRBD1. This CDR3 spans 16 amino acids. Germline CDR1 is KGHSH and CDR2 is LQKENI. V lost 4 bases and J lost 0; bases outside the gene matches: 8.

This clone has only a few counts. The chain combines TRBV5-8 with TRBJ1-2; D is uncertain. Trimming removed 3 bases at V and 7 bases at J, with 16 bases between. Germline V gives CDR1 SGHTS, CDR2 YDEGEE. The CDR3 covers 14 residues. The CDR3 region is CASSSRLQWTGYTF. In DNA form, the CDR3 reads TGTGCCAGCAGCTCGAGACTACAGTGGACTGGCTACACCTTC. Full variable domain (rest looked up from reference TRBV5-8 and TRBJ1-2): EAGVTQSPTHLIKTRGQQATLRCSPISGHTSVYWYQQALGLGLQFLLWYDEGEERNRGNFPPRFSGRQFPNYSSELNVNALELEDSALYLCASSSRLQWTGYTFGSGTRLTVV.